This entry lists 6 T cell receptor beta chains sequenced from one sample in a study of CD8+CD57+ T cells in acquired aplastic anemia. According to the study, genomic DNA was the template for TCR beta VDJ and CDR3 profiling. Each CDR3 protein is one row after TCRdb ran MiXCR on the reads. Of 150,000 to 180,000 distinct CDR3 sequences in the sample, 40% to 65% were seen once. The authors sequenced patients whose flow cytometry had shown CD8+CD57+ cell expansion. Sequenced input: sorted CD4+, CD8+, or CD8+CD57+ T cells (not recorded which) from PBMCs. The receptors originated from a human donor with aplastic anemia.

This clonotype came up many times. The chain is built from TRBV7-2 and TRBJ2-7, with D possibly called TRBD1 or TRBD2 (5 bases each). The germline V and J ends were trimmed by 3 bases and 5 bases, with 14 bases remaining between them. The CDR3 contains 14 residues. The germline V gene has CDR1 SGHTA and CDR2 FQGNSA. The CDR3 loop reads CASSFRESSDEQYF. CDR3 DNA sequence: TGTGCCAGCAGCTTCAGGGAGTCATCTGACGAGCAGTACTTC.

This clonotype was seen repeatedly, ten times or more. This chain uses TRBV4-1 with TRBJ2-5, with D possibly being TRBD1 or TRBD2 (5 bases each). Germline V gene sequence: CDR1 MGHRA, CDR2 YSYEKL. Trimming removed 0 bases at V and 4 bases at J, with 18 bases between. The CDR3 totals 17 residues. The CDR3 loop reads CASSQDQPPGQRETQYF. DNA of the CDR3: TGCGCCAGCAGCCAAGACCAACCTCCGGGGCAGAGAGAGACCCAGTACTTC.

This clonotype was seen at least ten times. The chain links TRBV7-9 to TRBJ2-1; 8 bases fit TRBD2. V lost 5 bases and J lost 2; bases outside the gene matches: 11. The germline V gene has CDR1 SEHNR and CDR2 FQNEAQ (reference sequence). CDR3 size: 17 residues. CDR3 nucleotide sequence: TGTGCCAGCAGCCCCCCCGTGGCGGGGGGCCCCTACAATGAGCAGTTCTTC. The encoded protein is CASSPPVAGGPYNEQFF.

This clonotype was recorded once. V gene TRBV10-3 combines with J gene TRBJ2-5; D is unclear. This CDR3 spans 13 amino acids. Germline values: CDR1 ENHRY, CDR2 SYGVKD. V dropped 2 bases and J dropped 4 bases, with 8 bases sitting between them. The CDR3 DNA follows: TGTGCCATCAGTGAGCACATGTCAGAGACCCAGTACTTC. This translates into CAISEHMSETQYF.

In this sample, this clonotype turned up many times. V gene TRBV7-8 combines with J gene TRBJ2-5; D unresolved. The CDR3 is 14 amino acids. Germline V gene sequence: CDR1 SGHVS, CDR2 FQNEAQ. V was cut by 1 base and J by 2 bases, with 8 bases left in between. The CDR3 nucleotides are TGTGCCAGCAGCTTAGTGGCAGCACAAGAGACCCAGTACTTC. Translated, it gives CASSLVAAQETQYF. Full variable domain (rest looked up from reference TRBV7-8 and TRBJ2-5): GAGVSQSPRYKVAKRGQDVALRCDPISGHVSLFWYQQALGQGPEFLTYFQNEAQLDKSGLPSDRFFAERPEGSVSTLKIQRTQQEDSAVYLCASSLVAAQETQYFGPGTRLLVL.

A note on this clonotype: A junction boundary mismatches the germline segment, possibly from a read error. V is TRBV20-1 and J is TRBJ2-7; TRBD1 might be the D (7 bases). CDR1 and CDR2 from the germline V gene are DFQATT and SNEGSKA (reference sequence). The CDR3 length is 15 residues. CDR3 in DNA: TGCGGTGCTAGAGATGGGACAGCAAGGGGGGACGAGCAGTACTTC. Translation: CGARDGTARGDEQYF.